These 26 T cell receptor beta chains originate from one sample sequenced in a study of cytomegalovirus exposure and HLA in healthy donors. With 60 Vbeta and 13 Jbeta primers, the PCR was carried out. Some clones are missing from TCRdb's copy, which holds only in-frame ones; the method was immunoSEQ multiplex PCR. This table holds about 130,000 clones, about four fifths found once. Input material: PBMCs. The receptor set was obtained from a woman aged 40 to 50 in good health and CMV-seropositive.

The rearrangement uses TRBV11-2 and TRBJ2-7, with D possibly being TRBD1 (6 bases). Looked up from germline, CDR1 is SGHAT and CDR2 is FQNNGV. Trimming shortened V by 5 bases and J by 2 bases, and 10 bases separated the two germline ends. There are 13 residues in the CDR3. The CDR3 loop is CASSDRLAYEQYF. As DNA, the CDR3 is TGTGCCAGCAGCGACAGGCTAGCCTACGAGCAGTACTTC.

This rearrangement joins TRBV6-1 to TRBJ1-1, with TRBD1 matching 7 bases. J gave up 3 bases and V 11 bases, and 9 bases lay outside the gene matches. CDR1 is MNHNS, CDR2 SASEGT, per germline. The CDR3 spans 13 residues. The CDR3 protein is CAGGTDQYTEAFF. CDR3 nucleotides: TGTGCCGGCGGGACAGATCAGTACACTGAAGCTTTCTTT.

This chain joins TRBV7-3 and TRBJ2-2; no reliable D call. The CDR3 has 14 residues. The germline V and J ends were trimmed by 2 bases and 1 base, with 5 bases remaining between them. Germline V gene sequence: CDR1 SGHTA, CDR2 FQGTGA. The CDR3 loop reads CASSLLRNTGELFF. The CDR3 nucleotides are TGTGCCAGCAGCTTACTTAGGAACACCGGGGAGCTGTTTTTT.

This clone came up a few times. This chain connects TRBV10-3 to TRBJ1-4, with TRBD1 as a possible D gene (6 bases). The CDR3 consists of 17 residues. Between the trimmed V and J ends, which lost 0 bases and 3 bases, there was a span of 14 bases. Germline CDR1 reads ENHRY; CDR2 reads SYGVKD. For the CDR3, the DNA is TGTGCCATCAGTGAGTCTAATGTGGGGGCAGCTAATGAAAAACTGTTTTTT. Translation gives CAISESNVGAANEKLFF.

This clone was seen just once. V gene TRBV21-1 combines with J gene TRBJ2-3; the DNA was not compared with TRBD2, the D call given in the table. TRBV21-1 is a documented pseudogene. This CDR3 contains 20 residues. The CDR3, as DNA: TGTGCCGGGGAAAGGGGCAAAATCAGGAGCGGGGAAACTAGCACAGATACGCAGTATTTT. Its translation is CAGERGKIRSGETSTDTQYF.

Of note for this clone: Different DNA sequences within this sample yield the same CDR3. This chain links TRBV2 with TRBJ2-1; 10 bases align to TRBD2. From germline, CDR1 is SNHLY and CDR2 FYNNEI. The V segment lost 3 bases and the J segment 9 bases; nucleotides outside the gene matches: 17. This CDR3 is 18 amino acids long. CDR3 protein: CASSEDTGGLAGEGEQFF. CDR3 sequence (DNA): TGTGCCAGCAGTGAGGACACCGGGGGGCTAGCGGGAGAAGGTGAGCAGTTCTTC.

This sequence joins TRBV29-1 and TRBJ2-7; maybe TRBD1 (6 bases). V was pared by 5 bases and J by 2 bases, with 13 bases between. CDR1 is SQVTM, CDR2 ANQGSEA, per germline. The CDR3 consists of 13 residues. The CDR3 loop reads CSVLYRDAYEQYF. CDR3 in DNA: TGCAGCGTTTTATACAGGGATGCCTACGAGCAGTACTTC.

This clone has more than one count but fewer than ten. The CDR3 protein is CASSYSNSPGNEQYF. The CDR3 coding sequence is TGTGCCAGCAGTTACTCGAATAGCCCGGGAAACGAGCAGTACTTC. The chain joins TRBV6-5 to TRBJ2-7; perhaps TRBD2 as D (5 bases). Germline CDR1 MNHEY, CDR2 SVGAGI. Trimming stripped 0 bases from V and 5 bases from J, with 14 bases between. The CDR3 spans 15 residues.

In its sample, this clone was seen a few times. The J gene is TRBJ2-7, the V gene TRBV25-1, with 10 positions matching TRBD2. CDR1 is MGHDK, CDR2 SYGVNS, per germline. V shed 1 base, J shed 4 bases, and the junction held 4 bases outside the gene matches. The CDR3 is 15 residues long. Here the CDR3 DNA reads TGTGCCAGCAGTGAATCCCTAGCGGGAGCGTACGAGCAGTACTTC. Translated, it gives CASSESLAGAYEQYF.

The chain is built from TRBV6-4 and TRBJ1-2; a possible D gene is TRBD1 (5 bases). The germline V gene encodes CDR1 MRHNA and CDR2 SNTAGT. The CDR3 extends over 14 amino acids. With 3 bases removed from V and 8 bases from J, the gap between germline ends came to 16 bases. CDR3 amino acids: CASSDGGVASGYTF. CDR3 DNA sequence: TGTGCCAGCAGTGATGGAGGGGTTGCGTCGGGCTACACCTTC.

This sequence joins TRBV2 and TRBJ2-7, with 14 bases aligning to TRBD2. The V gene's germline CDR1 is SNHLY and CDR2 FYNNEI. V lost 5 bases, J lost 2 bases, and 5 bases stayed unmatched. The CDR3 contains 16 residues. Here the CDR3 DNA reads TGTGCCAGCAGTCAGGGACTAGCGGGAGCCCCCTACGAGCAGTACTTC. Translated, it gives CASSQGLAGAPYEQYF.

The rearrangement uses TRBV5-6 and TRBJ2-7, with 9 bases aligning to TRBD1. From germline, CDR1 is SGHDT and CDR2 YYEEEE. V was clipped by 4 bases and J by 0 bases; unmatched bases: 8. The CDR3 spans 16 residues. The DNA of the CDR3 is TGTGCCAGCAGCACACAGGGGGCGGTTTACTCCTACGAGCAGTACTTC. Protein product: CASSTQGAVYSYEQYF.

The V and J genes are TRBV9 and TRBJ1-6; 10 nucleotides align to TRBD1. Germline V gene sequence: CDR1 SGDLS, CDR2 YYNGEE. V lost 3 bases to trimming and J lost 7 bases; unmatched junction nucleotides: 4. The CDR3 covers 15 residues. The CDR3 loop is CASSAPGQGNSPLHF. DNA of the CDR3: TGTGCCAGCAGCGCCCCGGGACAGGGGAATTCACCCCTCCACTTT.

The chain joins TRBV30 to TRBJ2-3; TRBD1 aligns across 9 bases. J gave up 4 bases and V 7 bases, and 3 bases lay outside the gene matches. CDR1 and CDR2 from the germline V gene are GTSNPN and SVGIG (reference sequence). The CDR3 is 12 residues long. CDR3 region: CASGQGPDTQYF. DNA of the CDR3: TGTGCCTCGGGACAGGGACCAGATACGCAGTATTTT.

The chain has TRBV10-1 and TRBJ2-3; 14 bases are a match to TRBD2. Germline assignment: CDR1 WNHNN and CDR2 SYGVQD (reference sequence). This CDR3 has 16 amino acids. After removal of 6 bases from V and 5 bases from J, the junction contained 7 bases not matched to a gene. CDR3 sequence reads: CASSLGLAGGLDTQYF. Written as DNA, the CDR3 is TGCGCCAGCAGCCTTGGACTAGCGGGAGGATTAGATACGCAGTATTTT.

The V gene is TRBV7-2, the J gene TRBJ2-1; perhaps TRBD2 as D (6 bases). The V gene's germline CDR1 is SGHTA and CDR2 FQGNSA. V gave up 3 bases and J gave up 6 bases, with 12 bases separating them. The CDR3 is 14 amino acids. CDR3 bases: TGTGCCAGCAGCTTTCTAGCGTCGCTCAATGAGCAGTTCTTC. It specifies CASSFLASLNEQFF.

The chain carries TRBV5-4 and TRBJ1-2; 8 positions agree with TRBD1. Trimming cost V 4 bases and J 3 bases; bases outside gene matches: 2. The CDR3 is 13 residues long. Germline V CDR1 and CDR2: SGHNT, YYREEE (reference sequence). CDR3 coding DNA: TGTGCCAGCAGCAACAGGGGGGACTATGGCTACACCTTC. Its protein product is CASSNRGDYGYTF.

The V gene is TRBV7-2, the J gene TRBJ2-2; TRBD2 matches 7 bases. The CDR3 sequence is 14 residues long. Per germline, CDR1 SGHTA and CDR2 FQGNSA. J lost 4 bases, V lost 6 bases, and 5 bases had no gene match. In nucleotides, the CDR3 is TGTGCCAGCAGGTGGGAGCGGGGCACCGGGGAGCTGTTTTTT. Translated: CASRWERGTGELFF.

Written as DNA, the CDR3 is TGTGCCAGCAGCTTGTGGGCTGGATATAATGAAAAACTGTTTTTT. This codes for CASSLWAGYNEKLFF. The chain couples TRBV11-2 to TRBJ1-4; no reliable D call. V shed 3 bases and J shed 4 bases, with 12 bases lying between them. The CDR3 totals 15 residues. Germline V gene sequence: CDR1 SGHAT, CDR2 FQNNGV. Using reference TRBV11-2 and TRBJ1-4 for the parts outside the CDR3, the full variable domain is EAGVAQSPRYKIIEKRQSVAFWCNPISGHATLYWYQQILGQGPKLLIQFQNNGVVDDSQLPKDRFSAERLKGVDSTLKIQPAKLEDSAVYLCASSLWAGYNEKLFFGSGTQLSVL.

This rearrangement joins TRBV10-3 to TRBJ2-3, with TRBD2 identical over 7 bases. J was trimmed by 0 bases and V by 4 bases; bases with no gene match: 1. The CDR3 extends over 14 amino acids. CDR1 is ENHRY, CDR2 SYGVKD, per germline. The CDR3 loop is CAISAGGSTDTQYF. CDR3 DNA sequence: TGTGCCATCAGTGCCGGGGGGAGCACAGATACGCAGTATTTT.

The J gene is TRBJ1-1, the V gene TRBV5-4; no definite D call. Germline loops: CDR1 SGHNT, CDR2 YYREEE (reference sequence). The CDR3 spans 14 residues. V was shortened by 5 bases and J by 3 bases, with 14 bases between the two germline ends. Here the CDR3 DNA reads TGTGCCAGCAGTGGGGTCCTAGCGGACACTGAAGCTTTCTTT. Translated: CASSGVLADTEAFF. The variable domain in full, completed from reference TRBV5-4 and TRBJ1-1, reads ETGVTQSPTHLIKTRGQQVTLRCSSQSGHNTVSWYQQALGQGPQFIFQYYREEENGRGNFPPRFSGLQFPNYSSELNVNALELDDSALYLCASSGVLADTEAFFGQGTRLTVV.

The CDR3 DNA is TGTGCCAGTAGAACTAGAGGGAATGAAGCTTTCTTT. It translates to CASRTRGNEAFF. The chain links TRBV19 to TRBJ1-1; D is undetermined. The ends were cut back, 6 bases at V and 7 bases at J, with 12 bases in the middle. CDR1 and CDR2 from the germline V gene are LNHDA and SQIVND (reference sequence). This CDR3 is built from 12 residues.

The gene calls are TRBV4-1 and TRBJ2-1, with TRBD1 matching over 8 bases. V was pared by 3 bases and J by 1 base, with 5 bases of the junction left unmatched. This CDR3 comprises 16 residues. Germline V gene data show CDR1 as MGHRA and CDR2 as YSYEKL. The CDR3 protein is CASSQEDRGSYNEQFF. CDR3 DNA sequence: TGCGCCAGCAGCCAGGAAGACAGGGGTTCCTACAATGAGCAGTTCTTC.

The rearrangement links TRBV6-1 to TRBJ2-7, with 7 bases lining up with TRBD1. The V gene's germline CDR1 is MNHNS and CDR2 SASEGT. Germline trimming cut 3 bases from V and 2 bases from J; bases unmatched to any gene: 4. The CDR3 runs to 14 residues. DNA of the CDR3: TGTGCCAGCAGTGAGTTGGGACAGCCCTACGAGCAGTACTTC. Its translation is CASSELGQPYEQYF.

This clone came up a few times. The chain has TRBV5-1 and TRBJ2-7, with TRBD2 identical over 9 bases. The CDR3 runs 16 residues. The ends lost 1 base at V and 3 bases at J; junction bases unmatched: 8. Per the germline V gene, CDR1 is SGHRS and CDR2 is YFSETQ. Here the CDR3 DNA reads TGCGCCAGCAGCTTGTTCTCTAGCGGGAACAACTACGAGCAGTACTTC. This gives the protein CASSLFSSGNNYEQYF.

Here the CDR3 reads CASSDNPAGGNRGYTF. The CDR3 region has the DNA TGTGCCAGCAGCGACAACCCCGCGGGGGGGAATCGAGGCTACACCTTC. The rearrangement joins TRBV9 to TRBJ1-2, with D perhaps TRBD1 (5 bases). The V gene lost 3 bases and the J gene lost 8 bases, with 23 bases spanning the gap. From germline, CDR1 is SGDLS and CDR2 YYNGEE. The CDR3 length is 16 residues.